The present T cell receptor beta chain was sequenced within a study of CD8+CD57+ T cells in acquired aplastic anemia. Overall study: Sorting CD4+ and CD8+ cells gave DNA averaging about 2.9 ug. Healthy donors gave 11 million or so reads on average for CD4+ cells.

Broader study findings: Patients shared just under 30 CD8+ CDR3 sequences with controls. Controls did not differ significantly from patients in CD8+ Simpson's diversity.

This clonotype was seen many times. Its specificity is not known. V lost 2 bases to trimming and J lost 3 bases, with 8 bases between them. The CDR3 consists of 14 residues. The germline V gene has CDR1 MNHNY and CDR2 SVGAGI (reference sequence). Profiling that covered TCR beta VDJ and CDR3 relied on genomic DNA as its template. TCRdb re-analysed the reads in MiXCR, keeping a single row per CDR3 protein. The profile covers 400,000 to 450,000 distinct CDR3 sequences, with about two thirds appearing a single time and around 4% taken by the ten largest. The genes are TRBV6-6 and TRBJ1-5; perhaps TRBD1 as D (5 bases). The source of this sequence is a human donor in good health, serving as a control. The sequenced material came from sorted CD4+, CD8+, or CD8+CD57+ T cells (not recorded which) from PBMCs. For the CDR3, the DNA is TGTGCCAGCAGTTACGGGGGGGACAATCAGCCCCAGCATTTT. Its translation: CASSYGGDNQPQHF.